A selection of T cell receptor beta chains follows, all from one sample in a study of human T cells and chemical hapten exposure. TCRdb redid the calling of the RACE reads with MiXCR, one entry per CDR3 protein. The sample holds approximately 260,000 distinct CDR3 sequences, 7.5% to 10% seen once. Sequences were derived from whole blood, sampled in connection with sensitization to the hapten diphenylcyclopropenone (DPC). The receptors derive from a woman aged 35 to 49 with alopecia areata. Some clones in this sample may be carry-over from other donors' samples. The CDR3 runs from the conserved cysteine through the conserved F or W. The D gene is left open where the match is weak. Expanded clones get a size class; other rows say once, few or many, or leave the size out.

>.|TRBJ2-1|few|TRBV7-2
CASSLQRTRAYNEQFF
TGTGCCAGCAGCTTACAGCGGACCCGTGCCTACAATGAGCAGTTCTTC
>TRBD2|TRBJ2-2|few|TRBV5-1
CASRLIAGMNTGELFF
TGCGCCAGCAGGTTGATAGCGGGTATGAACACCGGGGAGCTGTTTTTT
>.|TRBJ2-7|.|TRBV9
CASSEGGDSYEQYF
TGTGCCAGCAGCGAGGGAGGAGACTCCTACGAGCAGTACTTC
>TRBD1|TRBJ2-5|many|TRBV13
CASSARQGPETQYF
TGTGCCAGCAGCGCTAGACAGGGACCAGAGACCCAGTACTTC
>.|TRBJ1-5|many|TRBV2
CASSEGRHRPQHF
TGTGCCAGCAGTGAAGGGCGACATCGGCCCCAGCATTTT
>TRBD2|TRBJ2-3|many|TRBV7-2
CASSFGSGAGDTQYF
TGTGCCAGCAGCTTTGGGAGCGGGGCGGGAGATACGCAGTATTTT
>.|TRBJ1-5|.|TRBV28
CASSYGRGNRQPQHF
TGTGCCAGCAGCTATGGCCGGGGTAATCGACAGCCCCAGCATTTT
>TRBD2|TRBJ2-2|.|TRBV27
CASSFPLGGRGELFF
TGTGCCAGCAGTTTTCCCCTAGGCGGGAGAGGGGAGCTGTTTTTT
>TRBD1|TRBJ2-1|many|TRBV10-3
CAIKVGTGGMDEQFF
TGTGCCATCAAGGTCGGGACAGGGGGAATGGATGAGCAGTTCTTC
>TRBD2|TRBJ2-5|.|TRBV7-8
CASSSKTSLSETQYF
TGTGCCAGCAGCTCGAAGACTAGCCTTAGCGAGACCCAGTACTTC
>.|TRBJ2-1|many|TRBV7-8
CASIPGPSNEQFF
TGTGCCAGCATACCGGGCCCTTCGAATGAGCAGTTCTTC
>.|TRBJ2-2|few|TRBV6-5
CASSPLGSRGAGELFF
TGTGCCAGCAGTCCCCTAGGGTCTAGGGGGGCCGGGGAGCTGTTTTTT
>.|TRBJ2-7|many|TRBV18
CASSPFSDGQTYEQYF
TGTGCCAGCTCACCATTCTCCGACGGACAGACCTACGAGCAGTACTTC
>TRBD2|TRBJ2-1|few|TRBV20-1
CSARGSGRVAYNEQFF
TGCAGTGCTAGAGGTAGCGGGAGGGTGGCCTACAATGAGCAGTTCTTC
>TRBD2|TRBJ2-3|.|TRBV5-1
CASSLSAGASDTQYF
TGCGCCAGCAGCTTGTCAGCGGGAGCTTCAGATACGCAGTATTTT
>.|TRBJ2-1|.|TRBV7-6
CASSLGELGTYNEQFF
TGTGCCAGCAGCTTAGGAGAGTTAGGGACTTACAATGAGCAGTTCTTC
>.|TRBJ2-7|many|TRBV28
CASSRQTSGSYEQYF
TGTGCCAGCAGCCGTCAGACGAGCGGCTCCTACGAGCAGTACTTC
>.|TRBJ2-1|.|TRBV28
CASSIIYNEQFF
TGTGCCAGCAGTATAATCTACAATGAGCAGTTCTTC
>.|TRBJ1-4|few|TRBV4-1
CASSHGPIREKLFF
TGCGCCAGCAGCCATGGACCGATACGTGAAAAACTGTTTTTT
>.|TRBJ1-1|.|TRBV29-1
CSAKNTEAFF
TGCAGCGCTAAGAACACTGAAGCTTTCTTT
>.|TRBJ1-1|.|TRBV7-9
CASSLTGKASGAFF
TGTGCCAGCAGCTTAACAGGGAAGGCTTCTGGAGCTTTCTTT
>TRBD1|TRBJ2-7|many|TRBV20-1
CSAQDSDRVYEQYF
TGCAGTGCTCAAGATAGCGACAGGGTCTACGAGCAGTACTTC
>.|TRBJ1-1|.|TRBV12-3/TRBV12-4
CASSLRGAMNTEAFF
TGTGCCAGCAGTTTACGCGGGGCTATGAACACTGAAGCTTTCTTT
>.|TRBJ1-5|few|TRBV20-1
CSARAGAGNQPQHF
TGCAGTGCTAGAGCCGGGGCGGGCAATCAGCCCCAGCATTTT
>TRBD2|TRBJ2-1|.|TRBV12-3/TRBV12-4
CASSMGLAEDEQFF
TGTGCCAGCAGTATGGGACTAGCGGAGGATGAGCAGTTCTTC
>TRBD2|TRBJ2-7|few|TRBV4-2
CVSSQDSGRAYEQYF
TGTGTCAGCAGCCAAGACAGCGGGAGAGCCTACGAGCAGTACTTC
>.|TRBJ2-5|.|TRBV6-6
CASSYPGLKETQYF
TGTGCCAGCAGTTACCCGGGACTTAAAGAGACCCAGTACTTC
>TRBD2|TRBJ2-3|few|TRBV20-1
CSAFGTSGSLGYSTDTQYF
TGCAGTGCTTTCGGGACTAGCGGGAGTTTGGGGTATAGCACAGATACGCAGTATTTT
>.|TRBJ2-7|few|TRBV6-5
CASSYSAGRVYEQYF
TGTGCCAGCAGTTACTCCGCCGGGAGAGTCTACGAGCAGTACTTC
>.|TRBJ1-1|few|TRBV5-1
CASSARQDGTEAFF
TGCGCCAGCAGCGCCAGACAGGATGGCACTGAAGCTTTCTTT
>TRBD2|TRBJ2-7|.|TRBV6-6
CASSDGLAGDEQYF
TGTGCTAGCAGTGACGGACTAGCGGGAGACGAGCAGTACTTC
>.|TRBJ2-7|.|TRBV20-1
CSVRRGYEQYF
TGCAGTGTTCGAAGGGGTTACGAGCAGTACTTC
>TRBD1|TRBJ1-3|many|TRBV29-1
CSVEDGGQGSGNTIYF
TGCAGCGTTGAAGATGGGGGACAGGGGTCTGGAAACACCATATATTTT
>TRBD2|TRBJ2-3|few|TRBV12-3/TRBV12-4
CASSWTSGRFSSTDTQYF
TGTGCCAGCAGTTGGACTAGCGGGAGATTCTCTAGCACAGATACGCAGTATTTT
>.|TRBJ2-5|few|TRBV7-7
CASSLGAEETQYF
TGTGCTAGCAGCTTGGGAGCGGAAGAGACCCAGTACTTC
>.|TRBJ2-3|many|TRBV2
CASAGLDTQYF
TGTGCCAGCGCGGGCCTAGATACGCAGTATTTT
>.|TRBJ2-7|many|TRBV7-2
CASSLDWGPTYEQYF
TGTGCCAGCAGCTTAGATTGGGGCCCTACCTACGAGCAGTACTTC
>.|TRBJ2-1|.|TRBV7-2
CASSREWGEQFF
TGTGCCAGCAGCCGAGAGTGGGGTGAGCAGTTCTTC
>TRBD2|TRBJ2-3|few|TRBV5-1
CASSLWGGRADTQYF
TGCGCCAGCAGCTTGTGGGGCGGGAGGGCCGATACGCAGTATTTT
>.|TRBJ1-4|many|TRBV5-1
CASRPDGEKLFF
TGCGCCAGCAGACCCGACGGCGAAAAACTGTTTTTT
>.|TRBJ2-1|many|TRBV29-1
CSGQHNEQFF
TGCAGCGGACAGCACAATGAGCAGTTCTTC
>.|TRBJ2-6|.|TRBV7-2
CASSPQTGTGANVLTF
TGTGCCAGCAGCCCGCAGACAGGAACTGGGGCCAACGTCCTGACTTTC
>TRBD2|TRBJ2-5|.|TRBV4-2
CASSQDPLAGGGETQYF
TGTGCCAGCAGCCAAGACCCACTAGCGGGAGGGGGAGAGACCCAGTACTTC
>.|TRBJ2-3|many|TRBV5-6
CASSLPGTGADTQYF
TGTGCCAGCAGCTTGCCGGGAACGGGGGCCGATACGCAGTATTTT
>.|TRBJ1-4|.|TRBV3-1
CASSQGANEKLFF
TGTGCCAGCAGCCAAGGGGCTAATGAAAAACTGTTTTTT
>TRBD1|TRBJ1-2|.|TRBV18
CASSPRAGGDGYTF
TGTGCCAGCTCACCACGGGCAGGGGGCGATGGCTACACCTTC
>.|TRBJ2-7|.|TRBV27
CASSPRGERTYEQYF
TGTGCCAGCAGCCCCAGGGGGGAGCGAACCTACGAGCAGTACTTC
>.|TRBJ1-2|.|TRBV30
CAWRTQGSYGYTF
TGTGCCTGGAGAACCCAGGGATCCTATGGCTACACCTTC
>.|TRBJ2-7|.|TRBV21-1
CASSPRDHNHEQYF
TGTGCCAGCAGCCCCCGGGACCACAACCACGAGCAGTACTTC
>TRBD1|TRBJ2-3|many|TRBV5-1
CASSLGQGAFVTDTQYF
TGCGCCAGCAGCTTGGGACAGGGGGCCTTTGTCACAGATACGCAGTATTTT
>.|TRBJ1-5|many|TRBV6-1
CASSEGNQPQHF
TGTGCCAGCAGTGAGGGGAACCAGCCCCAGCATTTT
>TRBD1|TRBJ1-1|many|TRBV6-2/TRBV6-3
CASSFGQGLNTEAFF
TGTGCCAGCAGTTTTGGACAGGGGTTGAACACTGAAGCTTTCTTT
>TRBD1|TRBJ1-4|few|TRBV29-1
CSATGDNEKLFF
TGCAGCGCGACAGGGGATAATGAAAAACTGTTTTTT
>TRBD1|TRBJ2-4|many|TRBV28
CASSSDRALAKNIQYF
TGTGCCAGCAGCTCCGACAGGGCTCTAGCCAAAAACATTCAGTACTTC
>.|TRBJ2-6|many|TRBV28
CASSFGANVLTF
TGTGCCAGCAGTTTTGGGGCCAACGTCCTGACTTTC
>TRBD2|TRBJ2-1|few|TRBV6-2/TRBV6-3
CASSYLGASGNFLYNEQFF
TGTGCCAGCAGTTACTTAGGCGCCAGCGGGAACTTCTTGTACAATGAGCAGTTCTTC
>.|TRBJ1-6|.|TRBV6-1
CASIPRGGKTPHF
TGTGCCAGCATCCCCCGGGGGGGGAAGACCCCCCACTTT